This T cell receptor beta chain was documented in a study of blood T cell repertoires in COVID-19. The data were produced by immunoSEQ multiplex PCR, yet TCRdb's version contains in-frame clones alone and is incomplete. Altogether approximately 200,000 clones are present, about 86% being singletons, with the ten largest covering roughly 4%. Germline lookup yields CDR1 SGHAT and CDR2 FQNNGV. The CDR3 spans 14 residues. V was cut by 0 bases and J by 4 bases, with 9 bases left in between. This clone was seen only once. Participant ages covered about 18 to 100 years across 20 to 25 US areas. The receptor comes from a woman between 25 and 40 years old who had been exposed to COVID-19. The specimen sequenced was PBMCs or T cells enriched from blood (not recorded which). V usage is TRBV11-2 and J usage is TRBJ1-2; D not resolved. This chain's CDR3 is CASSLEGRTYGYTF. CDR3 sequence (DNA): TGTGCCAGCAGCTTAGAGGGGAGAACCTATGGCTACACCTTC.